The clone carrying this T cell receptor (beta chain) was picked up a small number of times. The antigen is undetermined. The sample originates from a study of T-cell reconstitution after alpha-beta-depleted transplantation in children. Study-wide points: At around two months after transplant, the alpha-beta T cells were reportedly derived from several hundred expanded clones that came from non-depleted graft cells. Diversity of TCRbeta at day 60 was high in some patients, arising from surviving recipient T cells and thymic progenitors. T-cell counts and diversity at one year post-transplant came mainly from newly produced T cells.

During its preparation, the TCRbeta library received unique molecular identifiers. One entry per CDR3 protein results from TCRdb running MiXCR on the PCR reads. The sample yields around 670,000 distinct CDR3 sequences, 10% to 15% seen once. Source: PBMCs, taken before TCRalphabeta/CD19-depleted stem cell transplant. This TCR was recovered from a girl between 2 and 10 years old with congenital amegakaryocytic thrombocytopenia, due to receive a stem cell transplant.

The DNA for the CDR3 is TGTGCCAGCAGCTCCCGAATTGATCGGTTCTTC. Translated: CASSSRIDRFF. The genes are TRBV7-9 and TRBJ2-1; D not certain. The CDR3 totals 11 residues. The V and J ends lost 4 bases and 15 bases respectively, with 13 bases between them. Per the germline V gene, CDR1 is SEHNR and CDR2 is FQNEAQ (reference sequence). Using reference TRBV7-9 and TRBJ2-1 for the parts outside the CDR3, the full variable domain is DTGVSQNPRHKITKRGQNVTFRCDPISEHNRLYWYRQTLGQGPEFLTYFQNEAQLEKSRLLSDRFSAERPKGSFSTLEIQRTEQGDSAMYLCASSSRIDRFFGPGTRLTVL.